The 30 T cell receptor beta chains below all came from one sample that was sequenced in a study of blood T cell repertoires in COVID-19. The repertoire was sequenced with immunoSEQ multiplex PCR; TCRdb's copy has only in-frame clones and lacks some. The table has about 14,000 clones, 60% to 80% seen once; the top ten hold roughly 14%. Material for sequencing was peripheral blood. The receptor source for this set is a human donor in a cohort sampled during active COVID-19.

The chain links TRBV3-1 (or the pseudogene TRBV3-2) to TRBJ2-1; D may be TRBD1 (6 bases). V was clipped by 3 bases and J by 15 bases, with 15 bases between them. The CDR3 runs 12 residues. CDR1 and CDR2 (germline): LGHDT, YNNKEL (reference sequence). In DNA, the CDR3 is TGTGCCAGCAGCCAGATACAGGGTATGCTGTTCTTC. It translates to CASSQIQGMLFF.

The rearrangement uses TRBV5-8 and TRBJ2-1, with 7 bases fitting TRBD2. This CDR3 is built from 14 residues. Germline V gene lookup returns CDR1 SGHTS and CDR2 YDEGEE. V dropped 4 bases and J dropped 5; count of bases not matched to a gene: 6. The CDR3 loop reads CASSPGLRNNEQFF. For the CDR3, the DNA is TGTGCCAGCAGCCCGGGACTACGTAACAATGAGCAGTTCTTC.

The chain employs TRBV6-1 and TRBJ1-2; 9 positions match TRBD1. The CDR3 is 14 amino acids. With 3 bases clipped from V and 4 bases from J, the junction kept 3 bases outside the gene matches. Germline V gene sequence: CDR1 MNHNS, CDR2 SASEGT. The CDR3, as DNA: TGTGCCAGCAGTGAGGGGGGACAGGGCTATGGCTACACCTTC. Its translation: CASSEGGQGYGYTF.

This clone was counted only a few times. This sequence joins TRBV28 and TRBJ1-1, with 10 bases identical to TRBD1. This CDR3 has 14 amino acids. J was trimmed by 5 bases and V by 6 bases; bases with no gene match: 6. From germline, CDR1 is MDHEN and CDR2 SYDVKM. The CDR3 reads CASRSTGGGTEAFF. In DNA, the CDR3 is TGTGCCAGCAGGTCGACAGGGGGCGGAACTGAAGCTTTCTTT.

The V and J genes are TRBV21-1 and TRBJ1-6. TRBV21-1 constitutes a pseudogene. The CDR3 is 19 residues long. The CDR3 loop reads CASSKVFIGSSSYNSPLHF. CDR3 nucleotide sequence: TGTGCCAGCAGCAAAGTCTTCATCGGGAGTAGCTCCTATAATTCACCCCTCCACTTT.

Here the CDR3 DNA reads TGTGCCAGTAGTATACGGGCCGGGGATGGCTACACCTTC. Protein product: CASSIRAGDGYTF. The chain couples TRBV19 to TRBJ1-2, with D hard to call. The CDR3 spans 13 residues. V was trimmed by 2 bases and J by 6 bases, leaving 10 bases between them. Looked up from germline, CDR1 is LNHDA and CDR2 is SQIVND (reference sequence).

The chain uses TRBV18 and TRBJ1-2; 12 nucleotides align to TRBD1. The CDR3 sequence is 14 residues long. With 3 bases clipped from V and 7 bases from J, the junction kept 3 bases outside the gene matches. The germline V gene has CDR1 KGHSH and CDR2 LQKENI. CDR3 in DNA: TGTGCCAGCTCACCGGGACAGGGGGCGAGTGGCTACACCTTC. Amino acids: CASSPGQGASGYTF.

V and J are TRBV28 and TRBJ2-5, with 8 bases identical to TRBD2. This CDR3 region has 16 residues. Trimming cost V 6 bases and J 1 base; bases outside gene matches: 10. Per the germline V gene, CDR1 is MDHEN and CDR2 is SYDVKM. The CDR3 bases are TGTGCCAGCAGCCCCGCGAAGCGGGGGTTCCAAGAGACCCAGTACTTC. Its protein product is CASSPAKRGFQETQYF. The full variable domain, completed using reference TRBV28 and TRBJ2-5, is DVKVTQSSRYLVKRTGEKVFLECVQDMDHENMFWYRQDPGLGLRLIYFSYDVKMKEKGDIPEGYSVSREKKERFSLILESASTNQTSMYLCASSPAKRGFQETQYFGPGTRLLVL.

This clone showed up just a few times. CDR3 sequence (DNA): TGTGCCAGCAGCCACCGGGACAGGGGCGCTGAAGCTTTCTTT. This codes for CASSHRDRGAEAFF. The chain carries TRBV3-1 (or the pseudogene TRBV3-2) and TRBJ1-1; 10 bases align to TRBD1. V lost 3 bases and J lost 6; bases outside the gene matches: 4. The germline V gene encodes CDR1 LGHDT and CDR2 YNNKEL (reference sequence). This CDR3 spans 14 amino acids.

This chain joins TRBV15 and TRBJ2-7, with D possibly matching TRBD2 (6 bases). The germline CDR1 and CDR2 sequences are LNHNV and YYDKDF (reference sequence). The CDR3 runs 16 residues. With 0 bases removed from V and 0 bases from J, the gap between germline ends came to 12 bases. In nucleotides, the CDR3 is TGTGCCACCAGCAGAGATCGGGGGACGAGCTCCTACGAGCAGTACTTC. Translation: CATSRDRGTSSYEQYF. Based on the CDR3 plus reference TRBV15 and TRBJ2-7, the full variable domain is DAMVIQNPRYQVTQFGKPVTLSCSQTLNHNVMYWYQQKSSQAPKLLFHYYDKDFNNEADTPDNFQSRRPNTSFCFLDIRSPGLGDTAMYLCATSRDRGTSSYEQYFGPGTRLTVT.

This sequence joins TRBV28 and TRBJ1-6; D unresolved. The CDR3 consists of 15 residues. Per the germline V gene, CDR1 is MDHEN and CDR2 is SYDVKM. Trimming left V 3 bases short and J 5 bases short, with 11 bases between. CDR3 in amino acids: CASSFMAVDNSPLHF. The CDR3 coding sequence is TGTGCCAGCAGTTTTATGGCGGTTGATAATTCACCCCTCCACTTT.

The chain joins TRBV4-2 to TRBJ1-2; TRBD1 aligns across 7 bases. The V and J ends lost 0 bases and 1 base, in that order; junction bases with no gene match: 5. CDR3 length equals 16 residues. Germline loops: CDR1 LGHNA, CDR2 YNFKEQ. CDR3 nucleotides: TGTGCCAGCAGCCAAGATCCAGGGGGACTTAACTATGGCTACACCTTC. Protein: CASSQDPGGLNYGYTF.

This clone is termed medium-sized. The genes are TRBV3-1 (or the pseudogene TRBV3-2) and TRBJ1-5; 7 bases line up with TRBD1. In germline, CDR1 is LGHDT, CDR2 YNNKEL (reference sequence). The junction had 4 bases not matched to a gene; V was cut back by 8 bases and J by 0 bases. This CDR3 comprises 14 residues. Here the CDR3 reads CASGGQYSNQPQHF. The CDR3 nucleotides read TGTGCCAGCGGGGGACAGTATAGCAATCAGCCCCAGCATTTT.

The chain recombines TRBV7-9 with TRBJ1-1, with 9 bases lining up with TRBD1. Germline V CDR1 and CDR2: SEHNR, FQNEAQ (reference sequence). J lost 0 bases, V lost 5 bases, and 10 bases had no gene match. The CDR3 sequence is 17 residues long. CDR3 nucleotide sequence: TGTGCCAGCAGCCAGGGGACAGGGACTGAACTGAACACTGAAGCTTTCTTT. It codes for CASSQGTGTELNTEAFF.

J is TRBJ2-7 and V is TRBV2, with a possible D match to TRBD2 (5 bases). Trimming removed 11 bases at V and 6 bases at J, with 23 bases between. Germline V CDR1 and CDR2: SNHLY, FYNNEI. The CDR3 totals 14 residues. The CDR3 DNA follows: TGTGCCCCTAGGGTGGGAGTGGCCCTTGGCGAGCAGTACTTC. Its translation is CAPRVGVALGEQYF.

This clone was seen more than once but under ten times. V usage is TRBV28 and J usage is TRBJ1-6, with a possible D match to TRBD1 (5 bases). The ends were cut back, 3 bases at V and 7 bases at J, with 13 bases in the middle. CDR3 length: 15 amino acids. In germline, CDR1 is MDHEN, CDR2 SYDVKM. CDR3 in amino acids: CASSFRVMWNSPLHF. The CDR3 region has the DNA TGTGCCAGCAGTTTCAGGGTTATGTGGAATTCACCCCTCCACTTT.

A few counts support this clone. The V gene is TRBV30, the J gene TRBJ1-1, with D perhaps TRBD1 (5 bases). CDR3 length: 12 residues. V gave up 4 bases and J gave up 1 base, with 7 bases separating them. Germline values: CDR1 GTSNPN, CDR2 SVGIG (reference sequence). CDR3 in DNA: TGTGCCTGGACCCAGGGGAACACTGAAGCTTTCTTT. Protein product: CAWTQGNTEAFF.

This rearrangement joins TRBV28 to TRBJ1-4; D unresolved. Trimming left V 1 base short and J 3 bases short, with 6 bases between. CDR3 length equals 14 residues. Germline CDR1 is MDHEN and CDR2 is SYDVKM. The CDR3 sequence is CASSLSGPNEKLFF. Here the CDR3 DNA reads TGTGCCAGCAGTTTATCAGGTCCTAATGAAAAACTGTTTTTT.

This clone appeared a few times. The chain recombines TRBV18 with TRBJ1-5, with unresolved D. The CDR3 has 14 residues. CDR1 KGHSH and CDR2 LQKENI come from the germline V gene. The V end lost 0 bases, the J end lost 8 bases, and 11 bases lay between the germline ends. As DNA, the CDR3 is TGTGCCAGCTCACCACCCGGGGAGGATAAGCCCCAGCATTTT. This translates into CASSPPGEDKPQHF.

The chain is built from TRBV11-3 and TRBJ2-3; 7 bases are a match to TRBD2. The CDR3 totals 15 residues. The junction had 3 bases not matched to a gene; V was cut back by 3 bases and J by 0 bases. Germline CDR1 and CDR2: SGHNT and YENEEA. CDR3: CASSFGGSSTDTQYF. Here the CDR3 DNA reads TGTGCCAGCAGCTTCGGCGGGAGTAGCACAGATACGCAGTATTTT.

The rearrangement links TRBV7-9 to TRBJ1-5, with 8 bases fitting TRBD1. V lost 8 bases to trimming and J lost 4 bases; unmatched junction nucleotides: 13. The CDR3 extends over 16 amino acids. Germline V lookup: CDR1 SEHNR, CDR2 FQNEAQ (reference sequence). Written as DNA, the CDR3 is TGTGCCAGCCAACGACAGGGGCCTACTTCAAATCAGCCCCAGCATTTT. This gives the protein CASQRQGPTSNQPQHF.

The chain employs TRBV15 and TRBJ2-5; 7 bases agree with TRBD2. This CDR3 is 15 amino acids long. V was clipped by 0 bases and J by 2 bases; unmatched bases: 3. Per germline, CDR1 LNHNV and CDR2 YYDKDF (reference sequence). The CDR3 region is CATSRDLLAQETQYF. CDR3 nucleotide sequence: TGTGCCACCAGCAGAGATCTACTAGCGCAAGAGACCCAGTACTTC. The variable domain in full, with the rest retrieved from reference TRBV15 and TRBJ2-5, is DAMVIQNPRYQVTQFGKPVTLSCSQTLNHNVMYWYQQKSSQAPKLLFHYYDKDFNNEADTPDNFQSRRPNTSFCFLDIRSPGLGDTAMYLCATSRDLLAQETQYFGPGTRLLVL.

The rearrangement links TRBV19 to TRBJ2-5; 10 bases are shared with TRBD2. V lost 6 bases, J lost 5 bases, and 6 bases stayed unmatched. The germline V gene encodes CDR1 LNHDA and CDR2 SQIVND (reference sequence). The CDR3 consists of 14 residues. This CDR3 reads CASRPAGGLETQYF. The CDR3 DNA follows: TGTGCCAGTAGGCCAGCGGGGGGGCTGGAGACCCAGTACTTC.

This sequence joins TRBV27 and TRBJ2-1; the D gene is possibly TRBD2 (6 bases). Per germline, CDR1 MNHEY and CDR2 SMNVEV (reference sequence). V was pared by 3 bases and J by 4 bases, with 19 bases between. The CDR3 consists of 17 residues. CDR3 amino acids: CASSFTPPREEYNEQFF. The CDR3 DNA reads as TGTGCCAGCAGTTTTACCCCCCCCAGGGAGGAGTACAATGAGCAGTTCTTC.

V gene TRBV25-1 combines with J gene TRBJ1-5; D is ambiguous. V lost 0 bases to trimming and J lost 9 bases, with 21 bases between them. CDR1 is MGHDK, CDR2 SYGVNS, per germline. This CDR3 region has 17 residues. CDR3 DNA sequence: TGTGCCAGCAGTGAATACAGGCTGGACGACCTAGCTTGGCCCCAGCATTTT. Translated, it gives CASSEYRLDDLAWPQHF. Variable domain in full (rest from reference TRBV25-1 and TRBJ1-5): EADIYQTPRYLVIGTGKKITLECSQTMGHDKMYWYQQDPGMELHLIHYSYGVNSTEKGDLSSESTVSRIRTEHFPLTLESARPSHTSQYLCASSEYRLDDLAWPQHFGDGTRLSIL.

The chain has TRBV11-3 and TRBJ2-3, with D maybe TRBD1 (5 bases). The V gene's germline CDR1 is SGHNT and CDR2 YENEEA. CDR3 length: 15 amino acids. The germline V and J ends were trimmed by 5 bases and 2 bases, with 14 bases remaining between them. CDR3 sequence: CASSEQVVATDTQYF. CDR3 coding DNA: TGTGCCAGCAGCGAACAGGTGGTTGCCACAGATACGCAGTATTTT.

The rearrangement uses TRBV28 and TRBJ2-5, with 8 nucleotides matching TRBD1. CDR1 and CDR2 from the germline V gene are MDHEN and SYDVKM. Trimming at V came to 4 bases and at J to 1 base, leaving 5 bases not matched to a gene. CDR3 size: 15 residues. The CDR3 sequence is CASSSDRAFQETQYF. The CDR3 nucleotides read TGTGCCAGCAGTTCGGACAGGGCCTTCCAAGAGACCCAGTACTTC.

The chain has TRBV5-1 and TRBJ2-3; 12 bases fit TRBD2. Germline CDR1 reads SGHRS; CDR2 reads YFSETQ. This CDR3 spans 16 amino acids. V lost 4 bases to trimming and J lost 9 bases; unmatched junction nucleotides: 12. The CDR3 nucleotides read TGCGCCAGCAGCGACGGGACTAGCGGGTGGAAGGTCACGCAGTATTTT. It codes for CASSDGTSGWKVTQYF.

The V gene is TRBV9, the J gene TRBJ2-7; D is unclear. CDR3 length: 14 amino acids. Trimming removed 1 base at V and 2 bases at J, with 10 bases between. Germline assignment: CDR1 SGDLS and CDR2 YYNGEE. CDR3 nucleotides: TGTGCCAGCAGCGTACGAGACACCACCTACGAGCAGTACTTC. As protein: CASSVRDTTYEQYF.

The chain couples TRBV4-1 to TRBJ2-7; D remains unclear. CDR1 MGHRA and CDR2 YSYEKL come from the germline V gene. The CDR3 is 15 residues long. V dropped 1 base and J dropped 0 bases, with 10 bases sitting between them. The CDR3 spells CASSQAPTGSYEQYF. The CDR3 coding sequence is TGCGCCAGCAGCCAAGCCCCGACGGGCTCCTACGAGCAGTACTTC.